This T cell receptor (beta chain) stems from a study of T cells after yellow fever vaccination (dated by TCRdb to between 2018 and 2021). Turning to the overall study: The SMART-Seq v4 Ultra Low Input RNA kit was used to prepare libraries from fractions with low cell numbers. To follow T-cell clones before and after primary and booster YFV17D yellow fever vaccination, bulk TCR alpha and beta repertoires were sequenced over time. Two healthy male donors made up the cohort, one aged 18 to 30 years and the other aged 30 to 39 years. Blood was drawn at multiple timepoints before and after primary and secondary immunization, with bulk PBMC replicates and cell subsets isolated. Broad study findings and their caveats: Because the study included only a couple of donors, the extent to which the findings can be generalized is limited. After the booster, most of the clones that had expanded following primary vaccination were detected again (roughly 96% of CD4 and 80% to 90% of CD8), which suggests that memory was broadly maintained. Because abundant contaminating clonotypes from the bulk population could be contained in FACS-sorted repertoires, computational filtering was required. A small share of clonotypes occurred in both CD4 and CD8 compartments, likely arising from convergent recombination. The secondary T-cell response was weaker than the primary response but faster, peaking on day 5 instead of day 15.

With regard to this clonotype: There is no known antigen for this receptor. Per-base qualities were not stored, and no clone one base away is much larger.

Sequencing was performed on an Illumina NovaSeq 6000. TCR cDNA was synthesized by 5'RACE template switching, which introduced a universal primer site and unique molecular identifiers. cDNA synthesis was primed from both the TCR alpha and TCR beta constant segments. Library amplification involved two PCR steps, and the second step added sample barcodes and sequencing adapters. Sequencing of the libraries was done on either Illumina HiSeq 2500 (2x100 bp) or NovaSeq (2x150 bp). Turning to the authors' computational methods: MIGEC handled demultiplexing of reads and collapsing into UMI consensus sequences, while MiXCR performed V(D)J alignment. Vaccine-responding clonotypes were defined with edgeR using replicate PBMC samples, requiring FDR below 0.01 and a log2 fold change above 5 up to day 15. Bulk clonotypes were assigned CD4 or CD8 identity according to which sequenced CD4 or CD8 repertoire held them at higher abundance. TCRdb reran the public reads through fastp at Q25 and MiXCR, keeping productive beta chains. Rows with one shared CDR3 protein collapse into an entry with the most common genes and DNA. The V and J calls were determined by TCRdb, not by the authors. A total of 200,000 to 250,000 distinct CDR3 sequences appear in this sample, approximately 3% of them only once. The ten largest account for approximately 3% of the sample.

V is reduced by 0 bases and J by 5 bases, leaving a spacing of 14 bases between them. The CDR3, cysteine through phenylalanine, is 16 amino acids long. Just CDR3 DNA is preserved here, 48 bases in frame from base 1. The germline V gene sets CDR1 to LGHNA and CDR2 to YSLEER. Interpreted using the paper, the treatment or condition label stands for: live attenuated yellow fever vaccine strain. A standard Ficoll-Paque protocol was used to isolate PBMCs from peripheral blood. CD4 and CD8 T-cell fractions were isolated with Dynabeads CD4 and CD8 positive selection kits. TriZol was used to extract RNA from bulk PBMCs, CD4 and CD8 fractions, and dextramer-positive and dextramer-negative fractions.

This material consisted of CD4+ T cells sorted from PBMCs, taken 10 days after the yellow fever booster vaccination. Here the chain combines TRBV4-3 and TRBJ1-5; the D gene is possibly TRBD1, with 6 bases matching. This TCR came from a man in his late teens or twenties who received the YFV17D yellow fever vaccine. The nucleotide sequence reads as follows: TGCGCCAGCAGCCAAGATCTTACAGGGCGTTATCAGCCCCAGCATTTT. Translated, it gives CASSQDLTGRYQPQHF.